Listed below are T cell receptor beta chains from one sample, sequenced in a study of blood T cell repertoires in COVID-19. The table came from immunoSEQ multiplex PCR; TCRdb's copy has only in-frame clones and leaves some out. The table lists 410,000 or so clones, around 91% of them singletons. Material for sequencing was peripheral blood. These receptors came from a woman between 35 and 50 years old with COVID-19, enrolled during active disease. CDR3s include the opening cysteine and the closing phenylalanine or tryptophan. The D gene is left open where the match is weak. Rows may omit the clone size; those that give it use once, few, many or a size class.

NA | TRBJ2-7 | TRBD1 | TRBV9 | CASSATGQGFSYEQYF | TGTGCCAGCAGCGCCACCGGACAGGGCTTCTCCTACGAGCAGTACTTC
NA | TRBJ2-7 | TRBD1 | TRBV18 | CASSPIQGIYEQYF | TGTGCCAGCTCACCCATACAGGGGATCTACGAGCAGTACTTC
NA | TRBJ2-7 | TRBD1 | TRBV5-4 | CASSLYYRGSYEQYF | TGTGCCAGCAGCTTGTATTACAGGGGTTCCTACGAGCAGTACTTC
NA | TRBJ2-1 | TRBD2 | TRBV19 | CASSTLAGGYNEQFF | TGTGCCAGTAGTACGCTAGCGGGGGGTTACAATGAGCAGTTCTTC
NA | TRBJ1-2 | NA | TRBV12-3/TRBV12-4 | CASSRDNLRGYTF | TGTGCCAGCAGTCGGGACAACCTGCGGGGCTACACCTTC
NA | TRBJ1-3 | NA | TRBV14 | CASSHRPGYGNTIYF | TGTGCCAGCAGCCACCGGCCCGGGTATGGCAACACCATATATTTT
once | TRBJ2-7 | TRBD2 | TRBV29-1 | CSVGKSSGGPTYEQYF | TGCAGCGTTGGTAAATCTAGCGGGGGCCCCACCTACGAGCAGTACTTC
few | TRBJ1-6 | NA | TRBV28 | CASSLERGSPLHF | TGTGCCAGCAGCCTTGAAAGGGGATCACCCCTCCACTTT
NA | TRBJ1-2 | TRBD1 | TRBV3-1/TRBV3-2 | CASRNLDRGHGYTF | TGTGCCAGCAGGAACTTAGACAGGGGGCATGGCTACACCTTC
NA | TRBJ2-7 | TRBD1 | TRBV28 | CASSGALGQGYEQYF | TGTGCCAGCAGTGGCGCCCTTGGACAGGGCTACGAGCAGTACTTC
NA | TRBJ2-7 | NA | TRBV7-2 | CASSLVSVAYEQYF | TGTGCCAGCAGCTTAGTCAGCGTAGCCTACGAGCAGTACTTC